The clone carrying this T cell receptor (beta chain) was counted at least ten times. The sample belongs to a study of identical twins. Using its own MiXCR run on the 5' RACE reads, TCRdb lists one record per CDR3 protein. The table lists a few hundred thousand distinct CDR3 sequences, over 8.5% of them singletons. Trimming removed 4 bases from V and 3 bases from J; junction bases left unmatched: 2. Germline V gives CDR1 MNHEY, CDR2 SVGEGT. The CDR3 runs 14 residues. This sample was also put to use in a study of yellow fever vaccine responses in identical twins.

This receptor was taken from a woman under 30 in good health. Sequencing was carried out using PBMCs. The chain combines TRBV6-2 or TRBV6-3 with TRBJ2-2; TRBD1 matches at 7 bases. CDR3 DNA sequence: TGTGCCAGCAGTTCTCAGGGGGACACCGGGGAGCTGTTTTTT. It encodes CASSSQGDTGELFF.